This TCR beta chain emerged from a study of shared clonotypes between healthy human individuals. Findings of the study overall: It was the few donors that limited the genetic and exposure-history diversity represented. Clonotypes shared by all four sorted-subset donors had higher generation probabilities than non-shared clonotypes.

Concerning this clone: Its antigen is unknown. Other DNA sequences in this specimen translate into the identical CDR3.

Method: immunoSEQ multiplex PCR; TCRdb's copy keeps in-frame clones and lacks some. The data show 2 million to 2.5 million clones, with 93% seen just once and under 0.45% held by the top ten. CDR1 SGHAT and CDR2 FQNNGV come from the germline V gene. Germline trimming cut 5 bases from V and 2 bases from J; bases unmatched to any gene: 6. The CDR3 runs to 16 residues. Material: naive CD4+ T cells from PBMCs. Indicated subset: CD45RA+ positively selected. The rearrangement joins TRBV11-2 to TRBJ2-3; 11 bases are shared with TRBD2. The receptor comes from a man aged 18 to 29 in good health. Some clones in this sample may be carry-over from other donors' samples. The CDR3 region has the DNA TGTGCCAGCAGCCCGCGACTAGCGGGGTCCACAGATACGCAGTATTTT. It is translated as CASSPRLAGSTDTQYF.